The 24 T cell receptor beta chains listed next were all sequenced from one sample in a study of yellow fever vaccine responses in identical twins. TCRdb re-called the RT-PCR reads through MiXCR, storing one row per CDR3 protein. This table holds under 20,000 distinct CDR3 sequences, around 70% found once. The material sequenced was T cells from blood (PBMCs), unsorted or a sorted subset (not recorded which), taken before or after yellow fever vaccination (not recorded which). These receptors were collected from a young woman who received the yellow fever vaccine.

V and J are TRBV4-1 and TRBJ1-5, with D possibly matching TRBD1 (6 bases). Germline V gives CDR1 MGHRA, CDR2 YSYEKL. V was shortened by 2 bases and J by 3 bases, with 17 bases between the two germline ends. The CDR3 runs to 17 residues. The CDR3 loop reads CASSQTPPDSYNQPQHF. The CDR3 DNA follows: TGCGCCAGCAGCCAAACCCCTCCGGACAGTTACAATCAGCCCCAGCATTTT.

This clonotype was picked up a small number of times. The V gene is TRBV11-3, the J gene TRBJ1-2; D perhaps matches TRBD1 (5 bases). Germline lookup yields CDR1 SGHNT and CDR2 YENEEA. The CDR3 loop spans 15 amino acids. Trimming removed 4 bases at V and 5 bases at J, with 17 bases between. The CDR3 loop reads CASSSTPGRNYGYTF. As DNA, the CDR3 is TGTGCCAGCAGCTCTACTCCGGGACGGAATTATGGCTACACCTTC.

The table lists this clonotype with a few counts. The rearrangement joins TRBV4-1 to TRBJ1-5; TRBD1 is a possible D gene (5 bases). Germline values: CDR1 MGHRA, CDR2 YSYEKL. The CDR3 has 14 residues. Trimming took off 3 bases at V and 3 bases at J, with 9 bases between the two ends. Written as DNA, the CDR3 is TGCGCCAGCAGCCAGGGGCCAGCCAATCAGCCCCAGCATTTT. It is translated as CASSQGPANQPQHF.

For the CDR3, the DNA is TGTGCCAGCGTGGTCGGGCGGATGAACACTGAAGCTTTCTTT. Protein sequence: CASVVGRMNTEAFF. The chain recombines TRBV7-8 with TRBJ1-1; no definite D call. From germline, CDR1 is SGHVS and CDR2 FQNEAQ. Trimming took off 8 bases at V and 0 bases at J, with 13 bases between the two ends. The length of the CDR3 is 14 residues.

The chain joins TRBV5-1 to TRBJ2-1, with 12 bases aligning to TRBD2. Trimming removed 1 base from V and 6 bases from J; junction bases left unmatched: 2. The CDR3 totals 15 residues. Germline CDR1 SGHRS, CDR2 YFSETQ. CDR3 region: CASSLSLAGGNEQFF. CDR3 coding DNA: TGCGCCAGCAGCTTGTCACTAGCGGGGGGCAATGAGCAGTTCTTC.

This rearrangement joins TRBV19 to TRBJ2-7, with D hard to call. V lost 9 bases and J 0 bases, leaving 12 bases between the germline ends. The CDR3 extends over 13 amino acids. The germline gives CDR1 LNHDA, CDR2 SQIVND (reference sequence). The DNA for the CDR3 is TGTGCCAGCGCTTTAGGCTCCTCCTACGAGCAGTACTTC. Amino acid sequence: CASALGSSYEQYF.

The chain has TRBV10-1 and TRBJ2-7, with unresolved D. This CDR3 contains 13 residues. The ends were cut back, 1 base at V and 1 base at J, with 5 bases in the middle. CDR1 WNHNN and CDR2 SYGVQD come from the germline V gene (reference sequence). CDR3 protein: CASSEYRSYEQYF. In DNA form, the CDR3 reads TGCGCCAGCAGTGAGTATAGATCCTACGAGCAGTACTTC.

In its sample, this clonotype was seen a few times. The chain recombines TRBV24-1 with TRBJ2-5, with D unresolved. The CDR3 runs to 14 residues. Germline V gene data show CDR1 as KGHDR and CDR2 as SFDVKD. Trimming shortened V by 1 base and J by 5 bases, and 10 bases separated the two germline ends. The CDR3 region has the DNA TGTGCCACCAGTGATTTTTCCAGGCCGGAGACCCAGTACTTC. Translated: CATSDFSRPETQYF.

A few counts support this clonotype. The genes are TRBV12-3 or TRBV12-4 and TRBJ1-2; possibly TRBD1 for D (5 bases). This CDR3 contains 15 residues. The V gene lost 4 bases and the J gene lost 5 bases, with 17 bases spanning the gap. This CDR3 is CASSSLGRRTYGYTF. In DNA form, the CDR3 reads TGTGCCAGCAGTTCCCTTGGGAGGAGGACATATGGCTACACCTTC.

The chain couples TRBV6-1 to TRBJ1-3; D not resolved. The germline gives CDR1 MNHNS, CDR2 SASEGT. Deletions cut 6 bases from V and 0 bases from J, with 12 bases between. The CDR3 covers 15 residues. CDR3 sequence reads: CASSGLTSSGNTIYF. CDR3 nucleotides: TGTGCCAGCAGCGGACTGACGAGCTCTGGAAACACCATATATTTT.

The CDR3 reads CASSPPTGTSGANEQFF. The CDR3 DNA reads as TGTGCCAGCAGCCCTCCGACCGGGACTAGTGGGGCCAATGAGCAGTTCTTC. The V gene is TRBV11-2, the J gene TRBJ2-1, with TRBD2 matching over 8 bases. This CDR3 has 17 residues. From germline, CDR1 is SGHAT and CDR2 FQNNGV. V shed 5 bases and J 6 bases; nucleotides not matched to a gene: 15.

This chain joins TRBV20-1 and TRBJ2-1; D remains ambiguous. The germline V gene encodes CDR1 DFQATT and CDR2 SNEGSKA (reference sequence). The CDR3 spans 11 residues. V was cut by 7 bases and J by 8 bases, with 12 bases left in between. The CDR3 protein is CSVASSDEQFF. The DNA of the CDR3 is TGCAGTGTAGCCTCCAGCGATGAGCAGTTCTTC.

This chain links TRBV18 with TRBJ2-2, with TRBD1 matching over 7 bases. The CDR3 extends over 17 amino acids. The germline gives CDR1 KGHSH, CDR2 LQKENI. V shed 3 bases and J 3 bases; nucleotides not matched to a gene: 10. The CDR3 is CASSPPPGQLYTGELFF. The CDR3 DNA sequence: TGTGCCAGCTCACCGCCTCCGGGACAGCTTTACACCGGGGAGCTGTTTTTT.

The V gene is TRBV4-2, the J gene TRBJ1-5; D perhaps matches TRBD1 (5 bases). The CDR3 covers 14 residues. From germline, CDR1 is LGHNA and CDR2 YNFKEQ. V dropped 4 bases and J dropped 4 bases, with 11 bases sitting between them. The CDR3 region has the DNA TGTGCCAGCAGCCTCCTCGGGGGGAATCAGCCCCAGCATTTT. As protein: CASSLLGGNQPQHF.

V is TRBV11-1 and J is TRBJ1-3; D might be TRBD1 (6 bases). This CDR3 region has 15 residues. V dropped 6 bases and J dropped 0 bases, with 12 bases sitting between them. Per the germline V gene, CDR1 is SGHAT and CDR2 is FQDESV (reference sequence). As DNA, the CDR3 is TGTGCCAGCAGAAGGACAGAGATCTCTGGAAACACCATATATTTT. Residues: CASRRTEISGNTIYF. The full variable domain, in which reference TRBV11-1 and TRBJ1-3 provide the parts outside the CDR3, is EAEVAQSPRYKITEKSQAVAFWCDPISGHATLYWYRQILGQGPELLVQFQDESVVDDSQLPKDRFSAERLKGVDSTLKIQPAELGDSAMYLCASRRTEISGNTIYFGEGSWLTVV.

DNA for the CDR3: TGTGCCAGCAGCCTACAGACGGCAACTAACTATGGCTACACCTTC. Translated, it gives CASSLQTATNYGYTF. The rearrangement links TRBV11-3 to TRBJ1-2; D call uncertain. The CDR3 has 15 residues. Germline CDR1 reads SGHNT; CDR2 reads YENEEA. V was trimmed by 5 bases and J by 0 bases, leaving 13 bases between them.

This chain links TRBV2 with TRBJ2-1, with a weak D call TRBD1 (5 bases). The germline V and J ends were trimmed by 4 bases and 4 bases, with 5 bases remaining between them. There are 12 residues in the CDR3. The germline CDR1 and CDR2 sequences are SNHLY and FYNNEI. DNA for the CDR3: TGTGCCAGCAGTGGACAGTACAATGAGCAGTTCTTC. Translation: CASSGQYNEQFF.

J is TRBJ1-6 and V is TRBV4-2; no reliable D call. CDR1 and CDR2 (germline): LGHNA, YNFKEQ. V was pared by 1 base and J by 1 base, with 2 bases between. This CDR3 is 14 amino acids long. CDR3 sequence: CASSQGSYNSPLHF. In DNA, the CDR3 is TGTGCCAGCAGCCAAGGTTCCTATAATTCACCCCTCCACTTT.

V is TRBV13 and J is TRBJ1-3; D unresolved. Germline CDR1 PRHDT, CDR2 FYEKMQ (reference sequence). This CDR3 spans 15 amino acids. The V end was cut by 7 bases, the J end by 0 bases, with 13 bases between. CDR3 loop: CASINRKPSGNTIYF. Here the CDR3 DNA reads TGTGCCAGCATTAACAGAAAACCCTCTGGAAACACCATATATTTT.

This chain joins TRBV4-2 and TRBJ1-5, with 8 bases matching TRBD1. The CDR3 has 14 amino acids. J gave up 5 bases and V 3 bases, and 3 bases lay outside the gene matches. Germline CDR1 is LGHNA and CDR2 is YNFKEQ. The CDR3 DNA is TGTGCCAGCAGCCAGGACAGGGTGGATCAGCCCCAGCATTTT. Its translation: CASSQDRVDQPQHF.

The genes are TRBV6-1 and TRBJ2-7; 9 nucleotides agree with TRBD1. The CDR3 consists of 17 residues. V was clipped by 5 bases and J by 5 bases; unmatched bases: 16. Germline V gene lookup returns CDR1 MNHNS and CDR2 SASEGT. CDR3 DNA sequence: TGTGCCAGCAGTCCCACCGTCGCCGGGACAGGGATCCACGAGCAGTACTTC. It specifies CASSPTVAGTGIHEQYF.

The rearrangement joins TRBV5-5 to TRBJ2-2; D is ambiguous. The CDR3 is 16 residues long. The V and J ends lost 0 bases and 3 bases respectively, with 12 bases between them. CDR1 and CDR2 from the germline V gene are SGHKS and YYEKEE (reference sequence). The CDR3 sequence: CASSLEGGQHTGELFF. The CDR3 DNA follows: TGTGCCAGCAGCTTGGAGGGTGGTCAACACACCGGGGAGCTGTTTTTT.

The genes are TRBV3-1 and TRBJ1-4; D remains unclear. CDR1 and CDR2 (germline): LGHDT, YNNKEL (reference sequence). V was shortened by 2 bases and J by 0 bases, with 7 bases between the two germline ends. This CDR3 comprises 15 residues. The CDR3 spells CASSQRTTTNEKLFF. The CDR3 nucleotides read TGTGCCAGCAGCCAACGGACTACAACTAATGAAAAACTGTTTTTT.

CDR3 loop: CSAPNPGGSTDTQYF. CDR3 nucleotides: TGCAGTGCTCCTAACCCAGGGGGTAGCACAGATACGCAGTATTTT. The V call is TRBV20-1, the J call TRBJ2-3; 7 bases align to TRBD1. CDR3 length: 15 amino acids. V lost 5 bases, J lost 0 bases, and 8 bases stayed unmatched. The germline CDR1 and CDR2 sequences are DFQATT and SNEGSKA (reference sequence).